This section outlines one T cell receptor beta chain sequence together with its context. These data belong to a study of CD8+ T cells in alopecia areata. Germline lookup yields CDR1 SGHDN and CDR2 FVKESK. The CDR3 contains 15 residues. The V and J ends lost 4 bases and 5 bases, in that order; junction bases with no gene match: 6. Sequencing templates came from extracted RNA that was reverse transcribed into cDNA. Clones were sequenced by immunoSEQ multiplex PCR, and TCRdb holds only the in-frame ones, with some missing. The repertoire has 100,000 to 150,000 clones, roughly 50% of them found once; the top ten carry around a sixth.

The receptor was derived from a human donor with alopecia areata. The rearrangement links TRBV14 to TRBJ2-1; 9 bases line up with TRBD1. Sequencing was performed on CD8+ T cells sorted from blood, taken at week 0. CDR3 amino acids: CASSRTGTGNNEQFF. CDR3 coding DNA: TGTGCCAGCAGCCGCACCGGGACAGGGAACAATGAGCAGTTCTTC.